This T cell receptor (beta chain) was recovered during a study of OX40 agonist ivuxolimab in advanced cancers. On the study more broadly: A partial response was reached by three patients: one with hepatocellular carcinoma and two with cutaneous melanoma.

Overall study results and limits: CD8+ T cells averaged more expanded clones than CD4+. At doses 0.1 to 3.0 mg/kg, CD4+ and CD8+ clones expanded.

CDR3 length: 12 amino acids. Trimming at V came to 0 bases and at J to 8 bases, leaving 1 base not matched to a gene. Germline V gene lookup returns CDR1 SGHKS and CDR2 YYEKEE (reference sequence). With respect to this clone: The antigen remains unidentified.

Libraries were prepared by immunoSEQ multiplex PCR; TCRdb keeps only in-frame clonotypes and omits some of them. The table has 30,000 to 45,000 clones, about 81% seen once. This clonotype was obtained from an adult with an advanced solid tumor such as melanoma, head and neck, liver or kidney cancer. The J gene is TRBJ1-2, the V gene TRBV5-5; TRBD1 matches at 7 bases. This specimen consisted of CD4+ or CD8+ T cells sorted from blood, obtained in a trial of the OX40 agonist ivuxolimab. CDR3 in DNA: TGTGCCAGCAGCTTGGAGGGGGCGGGCTACACCTTC. As protein: CASSLEGAGYTF.